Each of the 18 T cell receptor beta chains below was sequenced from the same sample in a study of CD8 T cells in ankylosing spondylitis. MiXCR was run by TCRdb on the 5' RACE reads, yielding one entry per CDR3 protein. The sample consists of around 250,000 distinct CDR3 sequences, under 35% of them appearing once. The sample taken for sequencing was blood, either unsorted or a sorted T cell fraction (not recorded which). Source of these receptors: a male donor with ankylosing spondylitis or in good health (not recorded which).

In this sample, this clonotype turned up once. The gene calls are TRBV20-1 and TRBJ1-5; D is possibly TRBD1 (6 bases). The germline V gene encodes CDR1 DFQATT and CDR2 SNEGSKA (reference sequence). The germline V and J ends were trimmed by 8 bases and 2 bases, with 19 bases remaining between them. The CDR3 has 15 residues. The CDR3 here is CSSSSGKGGNQPQHF. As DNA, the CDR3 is TGCAGTTCCTCCTCAGGGAAGGGGGGCAATCAGCCCCAGCATTTT.

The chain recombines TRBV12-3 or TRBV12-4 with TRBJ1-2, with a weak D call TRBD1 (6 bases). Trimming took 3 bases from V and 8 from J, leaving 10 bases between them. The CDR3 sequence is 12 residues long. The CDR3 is CASSFPGAGYTF. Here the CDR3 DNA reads TGTGCCAGCAGTTTCCCGGGGGCGGGCTACACCTTC.

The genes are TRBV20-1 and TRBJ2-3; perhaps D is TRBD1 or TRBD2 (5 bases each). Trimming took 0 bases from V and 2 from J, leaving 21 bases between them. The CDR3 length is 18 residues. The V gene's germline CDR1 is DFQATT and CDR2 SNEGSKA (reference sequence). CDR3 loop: CSARDDSPLGRYTDTQYF. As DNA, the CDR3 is TGCAGTGCTAGAGATGACAGCCCCCTTGGGAGATACACAGATACGCAGTATTTT.

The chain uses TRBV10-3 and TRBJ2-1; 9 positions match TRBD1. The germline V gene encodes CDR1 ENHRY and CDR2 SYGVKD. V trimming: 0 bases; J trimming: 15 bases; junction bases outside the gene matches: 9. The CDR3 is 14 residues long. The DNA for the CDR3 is TGTGCCATCAGTGAGTCTGTCGGACAGGGGAAAGGGTTCTTC. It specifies CAISESVGQGKGFF.

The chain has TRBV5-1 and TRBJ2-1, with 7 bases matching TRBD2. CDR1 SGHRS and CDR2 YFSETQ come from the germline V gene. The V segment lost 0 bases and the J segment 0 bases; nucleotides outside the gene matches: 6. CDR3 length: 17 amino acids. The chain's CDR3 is CASSLEASGSSYNEQFF. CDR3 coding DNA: TGCGCCAGCAGCTTGGAGGCTAGCGGAAGCTCCTACAATGAGCAGTTCTTC.

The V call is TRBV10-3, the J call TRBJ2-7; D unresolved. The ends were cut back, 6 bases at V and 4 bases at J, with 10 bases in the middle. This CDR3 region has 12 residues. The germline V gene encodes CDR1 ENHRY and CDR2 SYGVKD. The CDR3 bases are TGTGCCATCAGCCCTGGGGTGTACGAGCAGTACTTC. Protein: CAISPGVYEQYF.

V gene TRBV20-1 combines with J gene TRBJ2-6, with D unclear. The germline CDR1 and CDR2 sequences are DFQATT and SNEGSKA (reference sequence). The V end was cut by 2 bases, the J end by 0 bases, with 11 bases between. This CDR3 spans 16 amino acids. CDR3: CSARRPGRSGANVLTF. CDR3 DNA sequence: TGCAGTGCTAGACGTCCGGGTCGCTCTGGGGCCAACGTCCTGACTTTC.

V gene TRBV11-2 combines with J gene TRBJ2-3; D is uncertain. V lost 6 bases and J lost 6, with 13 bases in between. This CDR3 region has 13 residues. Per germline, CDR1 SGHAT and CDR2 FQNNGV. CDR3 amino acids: CASSREILDTQYF. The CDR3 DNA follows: TGTGCCAGCAGTCGTGAGATTCTGGATACGCAGTATTTT.

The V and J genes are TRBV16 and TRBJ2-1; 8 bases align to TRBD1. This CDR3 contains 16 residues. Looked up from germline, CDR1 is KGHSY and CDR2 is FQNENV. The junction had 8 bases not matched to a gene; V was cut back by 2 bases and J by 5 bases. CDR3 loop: CASSQLETGVHNEQFF. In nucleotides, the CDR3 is TGTGCCAGCAGCCAACTAGAGACAGGGGTCCACAATGAGCAGTTCTTC.

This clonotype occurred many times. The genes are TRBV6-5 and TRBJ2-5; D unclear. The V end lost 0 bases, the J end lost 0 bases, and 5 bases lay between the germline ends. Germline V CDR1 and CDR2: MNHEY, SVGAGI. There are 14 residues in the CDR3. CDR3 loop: CASSYSPDQETQYF. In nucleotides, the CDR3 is TGTGCCAGCAGTTACTCCCCAGACCAAGAGACCCAGTACTTC.

The chain's CDR3 is CASSLGQVMNTEAFF. The CDR3 bases are TGTGCCAGCAGCTTGGGACAGGTGATGAACACTGAAGCTTTCTTT. The chain employs TRBV5-6 and TRBJ1-1; D is possibly TRBD1 (6 bases). The CDR3 sequence is 15 residues long. CDR1 SGHDT and CDR2 YYEEEE come from the germline V gene. V lost 0 bases to trimming and J lost 0 bases, with 9 bases between them. Filled out from reference TRBV5-6 and TRBJ1-1, the complete variable domain reads DAGVTQSPTHLIKTRGQQVTLRCSPKSGHDTVSWYQQALGQGPQFIFQYYEEEERQRGNFPDRFSGHQFPNYSSELNVNALLLGDSALYLCASSLGQVMNTEAFFGQGTRLTVV.

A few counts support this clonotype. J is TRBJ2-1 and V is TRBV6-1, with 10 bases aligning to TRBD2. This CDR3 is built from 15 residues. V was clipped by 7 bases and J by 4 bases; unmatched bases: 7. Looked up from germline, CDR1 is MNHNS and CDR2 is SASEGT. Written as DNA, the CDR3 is TGTGCCAGCAAAAGCGGGGGGGCGGGATACAATGAGCAGTTCTTC. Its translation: CASKSGGAGYNEQFF.

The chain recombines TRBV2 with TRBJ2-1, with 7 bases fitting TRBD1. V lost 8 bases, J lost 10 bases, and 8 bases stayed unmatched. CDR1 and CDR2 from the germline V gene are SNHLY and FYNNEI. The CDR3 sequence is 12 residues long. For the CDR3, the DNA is TGTGCCAGCGCCACAGGGGTCGGCGAGCAGTTCTTC. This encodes CASATGVGEQFF.

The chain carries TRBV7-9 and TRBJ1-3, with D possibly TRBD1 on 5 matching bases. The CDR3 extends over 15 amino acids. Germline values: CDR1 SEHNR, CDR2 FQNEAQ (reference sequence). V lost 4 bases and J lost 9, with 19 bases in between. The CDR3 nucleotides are TGTGCCAGCAGCTCCAAACAGGACCTTTGGGGCACCATATATTTT. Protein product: CASSSKQDLWGTIYF. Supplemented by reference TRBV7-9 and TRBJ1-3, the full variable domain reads DTGVSQNPRHKITKRGQNVTFRCDPISEHNRLYWYRQTLGQGPEFLTYFQNEAQLEKSRLLSDRFSAERPKGSFSTLEIQRTEQGDSAMYLCASSSKQDLWGTIYFGEGSWLTVV.

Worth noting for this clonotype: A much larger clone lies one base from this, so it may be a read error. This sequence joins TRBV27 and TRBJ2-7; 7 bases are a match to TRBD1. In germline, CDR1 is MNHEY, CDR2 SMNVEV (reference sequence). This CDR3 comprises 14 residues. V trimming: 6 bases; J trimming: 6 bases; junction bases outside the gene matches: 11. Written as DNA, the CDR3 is TGTGCCAGCAGCCGATACAGGGGTGGGGGCGAGCAGTACTTC. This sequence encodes CASSRYRGGGEQYF.

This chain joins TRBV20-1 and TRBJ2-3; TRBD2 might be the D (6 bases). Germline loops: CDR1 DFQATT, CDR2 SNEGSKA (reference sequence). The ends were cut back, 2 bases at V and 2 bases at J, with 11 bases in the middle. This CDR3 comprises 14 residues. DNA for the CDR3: TGCAGTGCTAGACGAAGCGGGCCCACAGATACGCAGTATTTT. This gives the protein CSARRSGPTDTQYF.

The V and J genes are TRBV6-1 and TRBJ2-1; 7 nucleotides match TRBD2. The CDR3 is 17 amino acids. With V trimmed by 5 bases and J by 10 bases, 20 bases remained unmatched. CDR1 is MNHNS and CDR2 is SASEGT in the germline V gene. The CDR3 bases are TGTGCCAGCAGTCCTTTCCCTTGGGGGGGTCCCCGCAAGGAGCAGTTCTTC. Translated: CASSPFPWGGPRKEQFF.

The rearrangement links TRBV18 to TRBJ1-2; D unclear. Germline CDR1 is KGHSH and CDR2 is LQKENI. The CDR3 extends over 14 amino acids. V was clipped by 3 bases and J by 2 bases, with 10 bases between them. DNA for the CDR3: TGTGCCAGCTCACCTTCTGCAGAGAACTATGGCTACACCTTC. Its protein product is CASSPSAENYGYTF.